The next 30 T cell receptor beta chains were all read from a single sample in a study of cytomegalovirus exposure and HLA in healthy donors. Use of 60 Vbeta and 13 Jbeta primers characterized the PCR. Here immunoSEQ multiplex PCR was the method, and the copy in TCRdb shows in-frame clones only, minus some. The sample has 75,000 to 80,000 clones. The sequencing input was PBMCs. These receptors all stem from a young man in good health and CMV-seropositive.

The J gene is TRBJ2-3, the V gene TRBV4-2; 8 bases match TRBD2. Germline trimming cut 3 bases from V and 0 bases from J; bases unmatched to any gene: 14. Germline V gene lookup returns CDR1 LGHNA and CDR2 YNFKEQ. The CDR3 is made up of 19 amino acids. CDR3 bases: TGTGCCAGCAGCCACACTCGGGCGGGAGGCATTTCTAGCACAGATACGCAGTATTTT. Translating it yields CASSHTRAGGISSTDTQYF.

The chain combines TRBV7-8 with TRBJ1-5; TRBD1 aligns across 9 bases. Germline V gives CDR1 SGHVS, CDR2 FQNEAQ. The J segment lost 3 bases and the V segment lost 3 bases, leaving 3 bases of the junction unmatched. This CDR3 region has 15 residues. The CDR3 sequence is CASSLGQGNNQPQHF. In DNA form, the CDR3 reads TGTGCCAGCAGCTTGGGACAGGGAAACAATCAGCCCCAGCATTTT.

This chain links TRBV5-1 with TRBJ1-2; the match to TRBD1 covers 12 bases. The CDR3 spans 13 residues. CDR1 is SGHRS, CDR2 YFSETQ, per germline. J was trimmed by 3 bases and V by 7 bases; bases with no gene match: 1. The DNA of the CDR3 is TGCGCCAGCGGGACAGGGGGCGACTATGGCTACACCTTC. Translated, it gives CASGTGGDYGYTF.

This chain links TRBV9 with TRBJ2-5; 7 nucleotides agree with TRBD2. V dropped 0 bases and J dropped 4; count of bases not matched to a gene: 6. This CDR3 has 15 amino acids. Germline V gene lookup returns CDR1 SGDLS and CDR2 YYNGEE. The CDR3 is CASSVGPAGLETQYF. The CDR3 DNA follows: TGTGCCAGCAGCGTAGGTCCAGCGGGACTAGAGACCCAGTACTTC. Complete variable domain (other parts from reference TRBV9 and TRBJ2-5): DSGVTQTPKHLITATGQRVTLRCSPRSGDLSVYWYQQSLDQGLQFLIQYYNGEERAKGNILERFSAQQFPDLHSELNLSSLELGDSALYFCASSVGPAGLETQYFGPGTRLLVL.

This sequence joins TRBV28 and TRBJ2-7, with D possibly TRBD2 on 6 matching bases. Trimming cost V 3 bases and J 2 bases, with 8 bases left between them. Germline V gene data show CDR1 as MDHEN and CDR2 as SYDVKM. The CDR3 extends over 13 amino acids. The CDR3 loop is CASSFGGTYEQYF. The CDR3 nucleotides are TGTGCCAGCAGTTTCGGGGGTACCTACGAGCAGTACTTC.

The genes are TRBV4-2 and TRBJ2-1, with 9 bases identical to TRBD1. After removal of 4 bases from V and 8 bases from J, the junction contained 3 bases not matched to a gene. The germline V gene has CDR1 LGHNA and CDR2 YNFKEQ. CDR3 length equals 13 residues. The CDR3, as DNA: TGTGCCAGCAGCCCCTGGGACAGGGATGAGCAGTTCTTC. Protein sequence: CASSPWDRDEQFF.

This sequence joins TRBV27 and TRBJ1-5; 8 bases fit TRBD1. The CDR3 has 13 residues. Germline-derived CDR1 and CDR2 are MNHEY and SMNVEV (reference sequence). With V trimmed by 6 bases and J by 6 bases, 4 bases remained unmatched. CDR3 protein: CASRVQGGQPQHF. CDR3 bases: TGTGCCAGCAGAGTACAGGGGGGTCAGCCCCAGCATTTT.

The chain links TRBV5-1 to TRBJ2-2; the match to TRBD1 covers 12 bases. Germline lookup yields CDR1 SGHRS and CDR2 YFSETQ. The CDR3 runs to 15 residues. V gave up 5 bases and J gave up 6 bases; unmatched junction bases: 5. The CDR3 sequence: CASSTGTGGPGELFF. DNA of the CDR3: TGCGCCAGCAGTACCGGGACAGGGGGCCCCGGGGAGCTGTTTTTT.

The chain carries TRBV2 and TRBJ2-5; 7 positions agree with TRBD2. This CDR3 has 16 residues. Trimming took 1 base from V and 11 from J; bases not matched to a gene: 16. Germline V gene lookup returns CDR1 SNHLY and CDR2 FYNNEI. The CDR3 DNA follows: TGTGCCAGCAGTGAAGTCACAGCGGGGTCACAATGGGAGCAGTACTTC. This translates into CASSEVTAGSQWEQYF.

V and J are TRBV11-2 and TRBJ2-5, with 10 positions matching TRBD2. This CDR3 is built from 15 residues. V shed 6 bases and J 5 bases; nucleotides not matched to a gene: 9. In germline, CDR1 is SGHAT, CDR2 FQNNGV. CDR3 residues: CASRPSGGARETQYF. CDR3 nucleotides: TGTGCCAGCAGGCCAAGCGGGGGGGCACGGGAGACCCAGTACTTC.

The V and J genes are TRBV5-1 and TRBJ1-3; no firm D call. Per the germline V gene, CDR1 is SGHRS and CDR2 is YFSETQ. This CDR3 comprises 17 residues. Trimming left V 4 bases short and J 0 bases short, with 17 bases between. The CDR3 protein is CASSLNLDASSGNTIYF. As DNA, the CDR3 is TGCGCCAGCAGCCTCAACCTCGACGCTAGCTCTGGAAACACCATATATTTT.

The CDR3 region has the DNA TGTGCCAGCAGCAGAGAGGGGGCATATTCCTACAATGAGCAGTTCTTC. Its translation is CASSREGAYSYNEQFF. V gene TRBV21-1 combines with J gene TRBJ2-1; the table's D call TRBD1 went unverified against the DNA. TRBV21-1 is a recognized pseudogene. CDR3 length equals 16 residues.

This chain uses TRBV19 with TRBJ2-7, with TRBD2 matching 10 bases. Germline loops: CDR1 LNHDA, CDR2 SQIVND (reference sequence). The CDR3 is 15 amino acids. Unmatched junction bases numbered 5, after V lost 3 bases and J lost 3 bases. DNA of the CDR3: TGTGCCAGTAGTATCGCTAGCGGGGGCCTCTACGAGCAGTACTTC. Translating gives CASSIASGGLYEQYF.

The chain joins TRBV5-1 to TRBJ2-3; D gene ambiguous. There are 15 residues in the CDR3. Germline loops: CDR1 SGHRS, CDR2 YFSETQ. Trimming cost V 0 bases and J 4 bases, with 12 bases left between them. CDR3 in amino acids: CASSLEVEASDTQYF. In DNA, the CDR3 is TGCGCCAGCAGCTTGGAGGTCGAGGCCTCAGATACGCAGTATTTT.

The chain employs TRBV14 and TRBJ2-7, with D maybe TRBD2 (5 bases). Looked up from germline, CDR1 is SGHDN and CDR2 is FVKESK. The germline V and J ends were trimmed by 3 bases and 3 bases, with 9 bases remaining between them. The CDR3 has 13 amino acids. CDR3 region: CASSHTGIYEQYF. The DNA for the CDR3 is TGTGCCAGCAGCCACACCGGGATCTACGAGCAGTACTTC.

The CDR3 DNA is TGTGCCAGCAGCCAGGGGGGTCTCTATGGCTACACCTTC. Encoded protein: CASSQGGLYGYTF. J is TRBJ1-2 and V is TRBV7-8; 7 positions match TRBD1. With V trimmed by 5 bases and J by 4 bases, 4 bases remained unmatched. Germline-derived CDR1 and CDR2 are SGHVS and FQNEAQ. This CDR3 comprises 13 residues.

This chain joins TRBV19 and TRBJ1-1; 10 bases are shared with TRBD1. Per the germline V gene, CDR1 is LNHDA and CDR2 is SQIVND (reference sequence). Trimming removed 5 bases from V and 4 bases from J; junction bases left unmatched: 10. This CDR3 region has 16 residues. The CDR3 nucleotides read TGTGCCAGTAGTCCCGGGACAGGGGTCTCGGGCACTGAAGCTTTCTTT. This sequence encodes CASSPGTGVSGTEAFF.

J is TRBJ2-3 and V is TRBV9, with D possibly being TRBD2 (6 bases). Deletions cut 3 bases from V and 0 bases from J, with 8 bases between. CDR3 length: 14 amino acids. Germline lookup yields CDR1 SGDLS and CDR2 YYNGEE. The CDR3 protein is CASSDGRSTDTQYF. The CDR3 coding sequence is TGTGCCAGCAGCGATGGGAGGAGCACAGATACGCAGTATTTT.

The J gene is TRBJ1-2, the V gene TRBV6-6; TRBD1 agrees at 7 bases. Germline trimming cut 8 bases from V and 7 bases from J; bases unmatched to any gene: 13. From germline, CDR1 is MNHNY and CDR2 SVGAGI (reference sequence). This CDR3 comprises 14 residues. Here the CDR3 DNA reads TGTGCCAGCTCCTCAGGGGGGAATTGGGGTGGCTACACCTTC. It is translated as CASSSGGNWGGYTF.

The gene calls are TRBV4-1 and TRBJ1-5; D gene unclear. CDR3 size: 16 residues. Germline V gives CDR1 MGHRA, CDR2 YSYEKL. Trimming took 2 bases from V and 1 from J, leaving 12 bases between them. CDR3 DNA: TGCGCCAGCAGCCAAAGAGTTACAGAGAGCAATCAGCCCCAGCATTTT. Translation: CASSQRVTESNQPQHF.

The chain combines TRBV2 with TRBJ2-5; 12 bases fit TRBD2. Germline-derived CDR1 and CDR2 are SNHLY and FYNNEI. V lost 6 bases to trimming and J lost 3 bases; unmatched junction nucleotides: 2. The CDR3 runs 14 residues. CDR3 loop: CASSRTSGKETQYF. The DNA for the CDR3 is TGTGCCAGCAGCCGGACTAGCGGGAAAGAGACCCAGTACTTC.

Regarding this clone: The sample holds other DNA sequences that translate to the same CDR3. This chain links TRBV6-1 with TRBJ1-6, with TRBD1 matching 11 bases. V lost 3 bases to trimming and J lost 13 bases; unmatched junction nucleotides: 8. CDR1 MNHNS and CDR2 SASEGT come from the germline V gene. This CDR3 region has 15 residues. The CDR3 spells CASSERTGGGSPLHF. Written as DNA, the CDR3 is TGTGCCAGCAGTGAGCGGACAGGGGGCGGCTCGCCCCTCCACTTT.

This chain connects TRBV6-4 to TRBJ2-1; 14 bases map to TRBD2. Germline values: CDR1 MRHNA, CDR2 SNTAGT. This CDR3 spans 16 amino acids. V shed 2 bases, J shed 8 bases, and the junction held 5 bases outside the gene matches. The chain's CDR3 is CASSDLGTSGSDEQFF. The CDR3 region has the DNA TGTGCCAGCAGTGACCTAGGGACTAGCGGGAGTGATGAGCAGTTCTTC.

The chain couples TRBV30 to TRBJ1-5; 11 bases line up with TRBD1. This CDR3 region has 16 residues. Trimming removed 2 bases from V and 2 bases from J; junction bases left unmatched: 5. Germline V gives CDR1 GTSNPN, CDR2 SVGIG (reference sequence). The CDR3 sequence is CAWSSWDRGGNQPQHF. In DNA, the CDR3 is TGTGCCTGGAGTTCCTGGGACAGGGGGGGCAATCAGCCCCAGCATTTT.

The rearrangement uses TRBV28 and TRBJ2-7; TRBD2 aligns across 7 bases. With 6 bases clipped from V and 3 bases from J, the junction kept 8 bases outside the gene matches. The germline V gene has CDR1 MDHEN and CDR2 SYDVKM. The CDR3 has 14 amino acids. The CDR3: CASSRGTTYYEQYF. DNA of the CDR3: TGTGCCAGCAGCCGCGGGACTACCTACTACGAGCAGTACTTC.

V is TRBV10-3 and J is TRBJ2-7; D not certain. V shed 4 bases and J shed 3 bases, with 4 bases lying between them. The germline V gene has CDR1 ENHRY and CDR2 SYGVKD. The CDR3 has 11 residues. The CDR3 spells CAISAHYEQYF. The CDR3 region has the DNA TGTGCCATCAGTGCCCACTACGAGCAGTACTTC.

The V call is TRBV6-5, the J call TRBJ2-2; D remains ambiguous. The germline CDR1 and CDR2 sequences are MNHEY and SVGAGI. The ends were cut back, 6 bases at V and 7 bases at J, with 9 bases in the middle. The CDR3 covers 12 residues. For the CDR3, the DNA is TGTGCCAGCAGCCTGCGAGACGGGGAGCTGTTTTTT. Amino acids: CASSLRDGELFF.

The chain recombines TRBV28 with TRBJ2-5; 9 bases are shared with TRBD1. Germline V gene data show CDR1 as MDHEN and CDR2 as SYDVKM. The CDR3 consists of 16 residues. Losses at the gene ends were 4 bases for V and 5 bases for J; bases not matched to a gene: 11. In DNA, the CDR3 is TGTGCCAGCAGTTCCCCCGGGACAGGGTCGTCGGAGACCCAGTACTTC. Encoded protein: CASSSPGTGSSETQYF.

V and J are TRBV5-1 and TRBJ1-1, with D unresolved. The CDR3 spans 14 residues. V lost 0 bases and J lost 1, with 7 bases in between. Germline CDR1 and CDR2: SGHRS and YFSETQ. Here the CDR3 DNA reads TGCGCCAGCAGCTTGGATACCGGGAACACTGAAGCTTTCTTT. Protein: CASSLDTGNTEAFF.

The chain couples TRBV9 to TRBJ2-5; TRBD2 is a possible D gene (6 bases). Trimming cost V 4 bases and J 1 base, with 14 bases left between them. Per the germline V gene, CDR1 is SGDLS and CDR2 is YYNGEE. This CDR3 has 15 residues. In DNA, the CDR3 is TGTGCCAGCAGCATGGAGGGAAACTCCCAAGAGACCCAGTACTTC. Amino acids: CASSMEGNSQETQYF.